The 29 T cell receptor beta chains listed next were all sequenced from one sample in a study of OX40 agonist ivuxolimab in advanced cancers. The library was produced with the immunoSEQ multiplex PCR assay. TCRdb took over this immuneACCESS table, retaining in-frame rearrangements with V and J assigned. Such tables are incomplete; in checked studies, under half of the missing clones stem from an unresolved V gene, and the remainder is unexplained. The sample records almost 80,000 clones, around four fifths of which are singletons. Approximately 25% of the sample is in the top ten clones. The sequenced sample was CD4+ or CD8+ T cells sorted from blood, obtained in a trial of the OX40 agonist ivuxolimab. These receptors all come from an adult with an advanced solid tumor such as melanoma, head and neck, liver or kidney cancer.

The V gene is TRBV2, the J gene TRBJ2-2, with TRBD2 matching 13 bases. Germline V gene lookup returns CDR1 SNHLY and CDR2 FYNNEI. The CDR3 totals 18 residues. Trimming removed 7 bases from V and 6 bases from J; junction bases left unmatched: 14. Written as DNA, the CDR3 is TGTGCCAGCATTCTACTAGCGGGAGGGCCTAACCCACCCGGGGAGCTGTTTTTT. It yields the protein CASILLAGGPNPPGELFF.

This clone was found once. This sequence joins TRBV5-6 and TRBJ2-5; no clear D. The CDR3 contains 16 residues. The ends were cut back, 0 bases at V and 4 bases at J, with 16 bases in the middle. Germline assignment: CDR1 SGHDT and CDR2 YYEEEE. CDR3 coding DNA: TGTGCCAGCAGCTTGGTCGAGACAAATTTTCCAGAGACCCAGTACTTC. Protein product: CASSLVETNFPETQYF.

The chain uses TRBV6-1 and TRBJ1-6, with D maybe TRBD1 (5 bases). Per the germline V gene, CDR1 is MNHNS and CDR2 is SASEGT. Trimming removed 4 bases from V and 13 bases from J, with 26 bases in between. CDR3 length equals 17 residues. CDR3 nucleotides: TGTGCCAGCAGTGCTAACGCGGGGCGGGGAAATATGGTCCCCCTCCACTTT. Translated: CASSANAGRGNMVPLHF.

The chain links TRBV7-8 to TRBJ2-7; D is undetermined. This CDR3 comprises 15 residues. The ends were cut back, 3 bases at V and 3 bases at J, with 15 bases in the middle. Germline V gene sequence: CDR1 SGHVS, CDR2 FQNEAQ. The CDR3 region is CASSFRPEEFYEQYF. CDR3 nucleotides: TGTGCCAGCAGCTTCCGACCAGAAGAGTTCTACGAGCAGTACTTC.

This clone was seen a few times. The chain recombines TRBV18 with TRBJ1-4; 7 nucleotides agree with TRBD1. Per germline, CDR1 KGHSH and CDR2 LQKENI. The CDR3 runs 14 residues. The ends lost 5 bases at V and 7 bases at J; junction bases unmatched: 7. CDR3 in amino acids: CASSVTGDGEKLFF. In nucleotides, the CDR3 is TGTGCCAGCTCAGTCACAGGGGATGGTGAAAAACTGTTTTTT.

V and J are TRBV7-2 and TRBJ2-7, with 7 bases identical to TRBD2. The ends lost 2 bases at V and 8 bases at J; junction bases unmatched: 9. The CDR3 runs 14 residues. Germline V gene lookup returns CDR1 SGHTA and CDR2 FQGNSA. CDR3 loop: CASSLRREGLQQYF. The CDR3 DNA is TGTGCCAGCAGCTTACGCAGGGAGGGCCTCCAGCAGTACTTC.

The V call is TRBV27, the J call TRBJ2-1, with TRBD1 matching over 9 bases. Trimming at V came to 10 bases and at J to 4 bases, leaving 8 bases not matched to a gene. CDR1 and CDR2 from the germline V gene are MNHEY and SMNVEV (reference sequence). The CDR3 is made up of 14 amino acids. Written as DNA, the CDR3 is TGTGCCACCATGGACAGGGGCACTTACAATGAGCAGTTCTTC. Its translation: CATMDRGTYNEQFF.

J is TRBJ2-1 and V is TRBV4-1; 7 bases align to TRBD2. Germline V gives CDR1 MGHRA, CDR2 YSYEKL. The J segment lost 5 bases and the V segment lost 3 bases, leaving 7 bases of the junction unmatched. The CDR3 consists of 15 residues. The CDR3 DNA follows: TGCGCCAGCAGCCAGAAACTAGCGAGCCACAATGAGCAGTTCTTC. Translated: CASSQKLASHNEQFF.

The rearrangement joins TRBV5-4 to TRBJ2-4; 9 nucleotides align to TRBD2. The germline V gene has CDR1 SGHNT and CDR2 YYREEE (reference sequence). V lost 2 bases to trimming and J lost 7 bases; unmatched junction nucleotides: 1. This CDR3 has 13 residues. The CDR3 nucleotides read TGTGCCAGCAGCTTCGCGGGAGGGAACATTCAGTACTTC. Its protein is CASSFAGGNIQYF.

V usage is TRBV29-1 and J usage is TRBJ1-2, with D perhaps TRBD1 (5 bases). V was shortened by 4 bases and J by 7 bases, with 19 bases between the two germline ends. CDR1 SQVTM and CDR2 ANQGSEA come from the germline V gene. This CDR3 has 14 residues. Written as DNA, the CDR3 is TGCAGCGTTGTAAGGGGTGAGGGGTACTTTGGCTACACCTTC. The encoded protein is CSVVRGEGYFGYTF.

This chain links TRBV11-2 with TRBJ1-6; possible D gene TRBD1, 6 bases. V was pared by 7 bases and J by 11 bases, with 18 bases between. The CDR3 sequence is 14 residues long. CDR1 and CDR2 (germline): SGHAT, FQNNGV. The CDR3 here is CASTHREVVTPLHF. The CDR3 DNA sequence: TGTGCCAGCACCCACAGGGAAGTGGTTACACCCCTCCACTTT.

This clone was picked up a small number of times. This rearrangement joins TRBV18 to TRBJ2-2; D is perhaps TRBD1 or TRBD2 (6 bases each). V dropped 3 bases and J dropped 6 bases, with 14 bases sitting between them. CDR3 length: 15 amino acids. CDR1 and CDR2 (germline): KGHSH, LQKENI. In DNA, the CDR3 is TGTGCCAGCTCACCTACGGGGGCAATCTCCGGGGAGCTGTTTTTT. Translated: CASSPTGAISGELFF.

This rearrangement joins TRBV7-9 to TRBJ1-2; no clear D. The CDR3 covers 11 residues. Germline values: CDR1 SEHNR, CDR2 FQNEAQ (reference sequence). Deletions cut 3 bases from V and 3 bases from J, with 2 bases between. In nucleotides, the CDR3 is TGTGCCAGCAGCTTTCACTATGGCTACACCTTC. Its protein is CASSFHYGYTF.

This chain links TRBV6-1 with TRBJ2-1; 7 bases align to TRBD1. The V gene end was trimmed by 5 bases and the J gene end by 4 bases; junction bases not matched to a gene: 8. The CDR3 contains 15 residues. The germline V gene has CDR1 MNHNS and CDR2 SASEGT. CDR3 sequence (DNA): TGTGCCAGCAGTCGATCCGGGACAGTATACAATGAGCAGTTCTTC. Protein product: CASSRSGTVYNEQFF.

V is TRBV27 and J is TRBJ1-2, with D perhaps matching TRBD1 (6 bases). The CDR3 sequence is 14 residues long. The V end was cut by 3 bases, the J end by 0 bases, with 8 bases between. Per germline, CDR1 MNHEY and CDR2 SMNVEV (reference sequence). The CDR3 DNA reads TGTGCCAGCAGTTTCAGGGGAGCTAACTATGGCTACACCTTC. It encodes CASSFRGANYGYTF.

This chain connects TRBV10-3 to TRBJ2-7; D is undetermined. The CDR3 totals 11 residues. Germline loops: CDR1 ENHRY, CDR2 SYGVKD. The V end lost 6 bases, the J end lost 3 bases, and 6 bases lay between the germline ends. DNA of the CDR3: TGTGCCATCAGCCGGAGCTACGAGCAGTACTTC. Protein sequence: CAISRSYEQYF.

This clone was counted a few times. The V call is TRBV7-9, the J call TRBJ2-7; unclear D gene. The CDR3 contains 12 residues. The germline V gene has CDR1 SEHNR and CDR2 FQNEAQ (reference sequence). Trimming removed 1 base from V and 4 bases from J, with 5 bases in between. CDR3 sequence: CASSLGSYEQYF. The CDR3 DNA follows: TGTGCCAGCAGCTTAGGGAGTTACGAGCAGTACTTC.

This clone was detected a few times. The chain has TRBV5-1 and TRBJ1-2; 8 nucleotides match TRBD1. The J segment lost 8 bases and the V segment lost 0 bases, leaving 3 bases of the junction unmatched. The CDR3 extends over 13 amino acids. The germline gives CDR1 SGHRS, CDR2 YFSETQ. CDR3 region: CASSLGTGGGYTF. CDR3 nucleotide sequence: TGCGCCAGCAGCTTGGGTACAGGGGGAGGCTACACCTTC.

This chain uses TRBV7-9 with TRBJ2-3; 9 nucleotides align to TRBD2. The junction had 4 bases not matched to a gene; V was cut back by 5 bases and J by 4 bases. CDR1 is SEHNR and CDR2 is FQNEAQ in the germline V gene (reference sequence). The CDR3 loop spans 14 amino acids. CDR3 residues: CASSPTSGPDTQYF. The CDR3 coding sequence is TGTGCCAGCAGCCCGACTAGCGGACCAGATACGCAGTATTTT.

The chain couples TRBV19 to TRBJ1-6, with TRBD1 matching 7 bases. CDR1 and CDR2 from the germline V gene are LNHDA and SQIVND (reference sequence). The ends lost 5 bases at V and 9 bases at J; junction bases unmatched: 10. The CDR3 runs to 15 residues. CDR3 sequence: CASSLTGTVGSPLHF. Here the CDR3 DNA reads TGTGCCAGTAGTTTAACCGGGACAGTGGGTTCACCCCTCCACTTT.

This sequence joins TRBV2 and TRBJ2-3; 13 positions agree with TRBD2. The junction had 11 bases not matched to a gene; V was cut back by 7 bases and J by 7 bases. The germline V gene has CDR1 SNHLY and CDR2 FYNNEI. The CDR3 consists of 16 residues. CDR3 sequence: CASKGGLAGALYTQYF. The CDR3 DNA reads TGTGCCAGCAAAGGTGGACTAGCGGGAGCATTATATACGCAGTATTTT.

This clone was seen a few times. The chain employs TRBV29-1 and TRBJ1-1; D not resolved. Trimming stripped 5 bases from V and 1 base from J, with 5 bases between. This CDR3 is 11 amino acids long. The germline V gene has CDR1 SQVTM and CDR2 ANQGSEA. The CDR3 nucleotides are TGCAGCGTTCGGGAGAACACTGAAGCTTTCTTT. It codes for CSVRENTEAFF.

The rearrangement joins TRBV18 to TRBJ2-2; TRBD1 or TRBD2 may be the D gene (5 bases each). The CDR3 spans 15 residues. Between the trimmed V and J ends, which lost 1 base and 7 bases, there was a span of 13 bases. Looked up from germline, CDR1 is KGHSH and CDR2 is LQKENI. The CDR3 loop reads CASSPRQGESGELFF. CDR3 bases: TGTGCCAGCTCACCACGGCAGGGAGAGAGCGGGGAGCTGTTTTTT.

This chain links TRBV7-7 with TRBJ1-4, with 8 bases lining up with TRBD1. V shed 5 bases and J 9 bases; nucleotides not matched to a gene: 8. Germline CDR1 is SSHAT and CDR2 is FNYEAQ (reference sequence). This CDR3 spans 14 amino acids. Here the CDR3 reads CASSPSTGVQKLFF. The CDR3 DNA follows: TGTGCCAGCAGCCCCTCGACAGGGGTTCAAAAACTGTTTTTT.

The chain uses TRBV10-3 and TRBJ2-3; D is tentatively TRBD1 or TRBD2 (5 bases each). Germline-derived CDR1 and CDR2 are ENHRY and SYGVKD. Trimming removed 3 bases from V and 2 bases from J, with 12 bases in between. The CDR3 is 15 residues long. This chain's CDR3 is CAISEDLGVTDTQYF. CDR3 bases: TGTGCCATCAGTGAAGATCTGGGGGTCACAGATACGCAGTATTTT.

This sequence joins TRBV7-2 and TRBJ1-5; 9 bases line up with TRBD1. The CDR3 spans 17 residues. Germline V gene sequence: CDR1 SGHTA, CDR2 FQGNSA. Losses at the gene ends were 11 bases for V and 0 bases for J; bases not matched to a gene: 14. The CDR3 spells CALGGTGRHYSNQPQHF. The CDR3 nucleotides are TGTGCCCTCGGGGGGACAGGGCGACATTATAGCAATCAGCCCCAGCATTTT.

The CDR3 DNA follows: TGTGCCAGCAGTCAATACAGGGGTAGCAATCAGCCCCAGCATTTT. Protein: CASSQYRGSNQPQHF. J is TRBJ1-5 and V is TRBV6-5; TRBD1 aligns across 7 bases. The germline gives CDR1 MNHEY, CDR2 SVGAGI. This CDR3 is built from 15 residues. Trimming cost V 5 bases and J 0 bases; bases outside gene matches: 4.

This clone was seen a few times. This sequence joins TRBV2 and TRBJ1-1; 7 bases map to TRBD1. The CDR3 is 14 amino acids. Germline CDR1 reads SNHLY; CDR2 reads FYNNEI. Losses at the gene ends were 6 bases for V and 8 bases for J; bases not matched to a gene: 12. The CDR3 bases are TGTGCCAGCAGAGCCGGGACAGAATCGTCCGAAGCTTTCTTT. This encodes CASRAGTESSEAFF.

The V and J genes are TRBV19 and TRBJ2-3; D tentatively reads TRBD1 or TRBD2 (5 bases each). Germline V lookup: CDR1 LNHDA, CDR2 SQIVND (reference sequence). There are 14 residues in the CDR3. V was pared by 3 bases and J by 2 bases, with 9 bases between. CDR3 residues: CASSIGAHTDTQYF. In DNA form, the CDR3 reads TGTGCCAGTAGTATCGGGGCACACACAGATACGCAGTATTTT.